Below are 25 T cell receptor beta chains sequenced from a single sample in a study of blood T cell repertoires in COVID-19. Generated by immunoSEQ multiplex PCR, the TCRdb table keeps only in-frame clones and is missing some. The sample holds 250,000 to 350,000 clones, about 90% seen once. Sequencing was carried out using peripheral blood. The receptors were sampled from a man between 18 and 35 years old with active or convalescent COVID-19.

The chain uses TRBV27 and TRBJ2-1; no reliable D call. V gave up 3 bases and J gave up 14 bases, with 11 bases separating them. This CDR3 region has 11 residues. The germline gives CDR1 MNHEY, CDR2 SMNVEV (reference sequence). The CDR3: CASSFGQSEFF. CDR3 coding DNA: TGTGCCAGCAGTTTTGGGCAGTCGGAGTTCTTC.

The V call is TRBV6-4, the J call TRBJ2-5; TRBD2 matches 8 bases. In germline, CDR1 is MRHNA, CDR2 SNTAGT. The CDR3 has 16 residues. Losses at the gene ends were 3 bases for V and 7 bases for J; bases not matched to a gene: 13. The CDR3: CASSETSSGRPATQYF. The DNA for the CDR3 is TGTGCCAGCAGTGAAACTTCTAGCGGGCGGCCGGCGACCCAGTACTTC.

The rearrangement joins TRBV6-5 to TRBJ1-2, with 10 bases aligning to TRBD1. Germline V CDR1 and CDR2: MNHEY, SVGAGI. The CDR3 totals 15 residues. V lost 2 bases to trimming and J lost 7 bases; unmatched junction nucleotides: 7. The CDR3 here is CASSYDGRTGGGYTF. The DNA of the CDR3 is TGTGCCAGCAGTTACGACGGGAGGACAGGGGGTGGCTACACCTTC.

This chain connects TRBV2 to TRBJ1-6; 7 positions match TRBD1. The V and J ends lost 4 bases and 15 bases, in that order; junction bases with no gene match: 12. Per the germline V gene, CDR1 is SNHLY and CDR2 is FYNNEI. The CDR3 sequence is 14 residues long. CDR3 sequence (DNA): TGTGCCAGCAGTGTGGAGGGGGCGTCTCAAAACCTCCACTTT. This sequence encodes CASSVEGASQNLHF.

The chain uses TRBV18 and TRBJ1-2; D is unresolved. Trimming removed 3 bases at V and 5 bases at J, with 16 bases between. The CDR3 spans 15 residues. CDR1 and CDR2 (germline): KGHSH, LQKENI. CDR3 in DNA: TGTGCCAGCTCACCCAACCTATACCTAGGATATGGCTACACCTTC. Protein: CASSPNLYLGYGYTF.

V is TRBV9 and J is TRBJ1-2; D is uncertain. CDR1 SGDLS and CDR2 YYNGEE come from the germline V gene. Trimming removed 3 bases from V and 3 bases from J, with 12 bases in between. The CDR3 extends over 14 amino acids. The CDR3 coding sequence is TGTGCCAGCAGCGCCAGAAACAGAGACTATGGCTACACCTTC. This gives the protein CASSARNRDYGYTF.

A single count supports this clone. This chain connects TRBV14 to TRBJ1-1; D ambiguous. The CDR3 sequence is 14 residues long. Germline loops: CDR1 SGHDN, CDR2 FVKESK. V lost 1 base and J lost 1, with 7 bases in between. CDR3 in DNA: TGTGCCAGCAGCCAAGCCGGGAAGAACACTGAAGCTTTCTTT. Its translation is CASSQAGKNTEAFF.

The V call is TRBV18, the J call TRBJ2-5, with D perhaps TRBD1 (5 bases). From germline, CDR1 is KGHSH and CDR2 LQKENI. V lost 6 bases and J lost 2, with 19 bases in between. This CDR3 has 16 residues. The CDR3 DNA reads as TGTGCCAGCTCGCCATCCACCGGCAGGGCTCAAGAGACCCAGTACTTC. The encoded protein is CASSPSTGRAQETQYF.

The rearrangement uses TRBV2 and TRBJ2-7, with TRBD1 matching 7 bases. This CDR3 is 15 amino acids long. Germline values: CDR1 SNHLY, CDR2 FYNNEI. Trimming at V came to 4 bases and at J to 5 bases, leaving 11 bases not matched to a gene. The DNA for the CDR3 is TGTGCCAGCAGTGCAGGACAGGTTAAATCGGACGAGCAGTACTTC. This gives the protein CASSAGQVKSDEQYF.

CDR3 nucleotide sequence: TGTGCCAGTAGTCAACAGGGGCTGGTCTTCCGCACAGATACGCAGTATTTT. Its protein product is CASSQQGLVFRTDTQYF. The chain is built from TRBV19 and TRBJ2-3, with TRBD1 matching 7 bases. The V segment lost 5 bases and the J segment 1 base; nucleotides outside the gene matches: 12. The CDR3 is 17 residues long. Germline assignment: CDR1 LNHDA and CDR2 SQIVND (reference sequence).

V and J are TRBV2 and TRBJ2-2; TRBD1 matches at 8 bases. The CDR3 loop spans 15 amino acids. V shed 5 bases and J 0 bases; nucleotides not matched to a gene: 2. The germline CDR1 and CDR2 sequences are SNHLY and FYNNEI. CDR3 protein: CASSSDRANTGELFF. DNA of the CDR3: TGTGCCAGCAGTTCGGACAGGGCGAACACCGGGGAGCTGTTTTTT.

The chain couples TRBV7-2 to TRBJ2-6, with D perhaps TRBD2 (6 bases). Germline lookup yields CDR1 SGHTA and CDR2 FQGNSA. V dropped 5 bases and J dropped 2 bases, with 10 bases sitting between them. This CDR3 has 15 amino acids. The CDR3, as DNA: TGTGCCAGCAGCGCGTCGGGGGCTGGGGCCAACGTCCTGACTTTC. The encoded protein is CASSASGAGANVLTF.

This chain uses TRBV7-9 with TRBJ2-3; D is possibly TRBD2 (5 bases). V was pared by 2 bases and J by 1 base, with 7 bases between. CDR1 and CDR2 (germline): SEHNR, FQNEAQ (reference sequence). This CDR3 spans 14 amino acids. The CDR3 DNA reads TGTGCCAGCAGCTTATCAGCGGGCACAGATACGCAGTATTTT. Amino acids: CASSLSAGTDTQYF.

Written as DNA, the CDR3 is TGCAGTGCTAGAGAAACGGGACTTCAGTACTTC. It specifies CSARETGLQYF. The rearrangement links TRBV20-1 to TRBJ2-7, with D perhaps TRBD2 (6 bases). Germline CDR1 is DFQATT and CDR2 is SNEGSKA (reference sequence). Trimming stripped 0 bases from V and 10 bases from J, with 10 bases between. The CDR3 runs to 11 residues.

The chain links TRBV28 to TRBJ2-7, with D uncertain. Per germline, CDR1 MDHEN and CDR2 SYDVKM. Deletions cut 6 bases from V and 8 bases from J, with 11 bases between. The CDR3 has 11 residues. The CDR3 loop reads CASSLYTKQYF. The CDR3 DNA reads TGTGCCAGCAGCCTCTATACGAAGCAGTACTTC.

This chain links TRBV28 with TRBJ1-5, with D perhaps TRBD1 (6 bases). CDR3 length equals 13 residues. Trimming removed 10 bases from V and 7 bases from J, with 17 bases in between. The V gene's germline CDR1 is MDHEN and CDR2 SYDVKM. The CDR3 DNA sequence: TGTGCCATCGAAGAGGGGGGGGGCCAGCCCCAGCATTTT. Protein product: CAIEEGGGQPQHF.

In its sample, this clone was seen once. This rearrangement joins TRBV28 to TRBJ2-7, with 8 bases fitting TRBD2. This CDR3 has 13 residues. Germline assignment: CDR1 MDHEN and CDR2 SYDVKM. The CDR3 protein is CASSLTPSSGRLV. The CDR3 coding sequence is TGTGCCAGCAGTTTAACCCCATCTAGCGGGCGGCTTGTC.

The table lists this clone with a count of one. The V and J genes are TRBV28 and TRBJ2-1; 14 nucleotides align to TRBD2. The CDR3 runs to 14 residues. Germline assignment: CDR1 MDHEN and CDR2 SYDVKM. After removal of 5 bases from V and 7 bases from J, the junction contained 1 base not matched to a gene. The CDR3 loop reads CASSRTSGGNEQFF. As DNA, the CDR3 is TGTGCCAGCAGTCGGACTAGCGGGGGGAATGAGCAGTTCTTC.

This chain joins TRBV3-1 (or the pseudogene TRBV3-2) and TRBJ2-2, with a weak D call TRBD2 (5 bases). V was trimmed by 0 bases and J by 6 bases, leaving 11 bases between them. CDR1 is LGHDT and CDR2 is YNNKEL in the germline V gene (reference sequence). This CDR3 region has 15 residues. The CDR3 coding sequence is TGTGCCAGCAGCCAAGAACTAGTCGGGGCCGGGGAGCTGTTTTTT. Translated: CASSQELVGAGELFF.

The chain combines TRBV28 with TRBJ1-6; 11 nucleotides agree with TRBD1. CDR3 length: 14 residues. V lost 5 bases and J lost 9; bases outside the gene matches: 3. Germline loops: CDR1 MDHEN, CDR2 SYDVKM. CDR3 bases: TGTGCCAGCAGTCTCGGGACAGGGGGTTCACCCCTCCACTTT. Translating it yields CASSLGTGGSPLHF.

The chain joins TRBV11-2 to TRBJ1-2; TRBD1 agrees at 8 bases. The germline CDR1 and CDR2 sequences are SGHAT and FQNNGV. The CDR3 loop spans 15 amino acids. V trimming: 7 bases; J trimming: 1 base; junction bases outside the gene matches: 8. CDR3: CASTQGQDDNYGYTF. CDR3 coding DNA: TGTGCCAGCACCCAGGGACAGGACGATAACTATGGCTACACCTTC.

V gene TRBV5-1 combines with J gene TRBJ1-2, with 7 bases aligning to TRBD1. Germline V gene data show CDR1 as SGHRS and CDR2 as YFSETQ. The V segment lost 4 bases and the J segment 6 bases; nucleotides outside the gene matches: 9. The CDR3 contains 14 residues. The CDR3 sequence: CASSPPGGSDGYTF. CDR3 nucleotide sequence: TGCGCCAGCAGCCCCCCAGGGGGGTCGGATGGCTACACCTTC.

The chain combines TRBV19 with TRBJ2-1; D is possibly TRBD2 (5 bases). The V end lost 6 bases, the J end lost 5 bases, and 20 bases lay between the germline ends. The CDR3 is 16 residues long. CDR1 is LNHDA, CDR2 SQIVND, per germline (reference sequence). The CDR3 DNA follows: TGTGCCAGTAGCCGCCAAACTAGAAGGGTGGACAATGAGCAGTTCTTC. Protein sequence: CASSRQTRRVDNEQFF.

The rearrangement joins TRBV11-2 to TRBJ1-1; D gene ambiguous. Trimming pared 2 bases from V and 0 bases from J, leaving 4 bases between. The CDR3 is 13 residues long. Germline V gene lookup returns CDR1 SGHAT and CDR2 FQNNGV. In DNA, the CDR3 is TGTGCCAGCAGCTTAACAATGAACACTGAAGCTTTCTTT. This translates into CASSLTMNTEAFF.

The chain links TRBV7-9 to TRBJ2-6; 7 nucleotides match TRBD1. Germline V CDR1 and CDR2: SEHNR, FQNEAQ (reference sequence). This CDR3 is 16 amino acids long. V gave up 4 bases and J gave up 2 bases; unmatched junction bases: 5. The CDR3 loop is CASSSNRGTGANVLTF. The CDR3, as DNA: TGTGCCAGCAGCTCAAACAGGGGAACTGGGGCCAACGTCCTGACTTTC.